These 21 T cell receptor beta chains came from one sample sequenced in a study of T cell repertoires in cytomegalovirus infection. TCRdb independently ran MiXCR on the reads; one entry per CDR3 protein. The table shows a few hundred thousand distinct CDR3 sequences, with 35% to 50% occurring only once. Their specific antigens are unknown. Sequenced material: cultured PBMCs, taken from culture after CMV antigen stimulation. These receptors all come from a human donor in good health (CMV status not recorded). Some clones in this sample may be carry-over from other donors' samples.

The V gene is TRBV7-2, the J gene TRBJ1-1, with D possibly TRBD1 on 5 matching bases. The CDR3 is 12 amino acids. Trimming took 5 bases from V and 3 from J, leaving 7 bases between them. CDR1 SGHTA and CDR2 FQGNSA come from the germline V gene. The CDR3 sequence is CASSPGYTEAFF. Here the CDR3 DNA reads TGTGCCAGCAGCCCAGGGTACACTGAAGCTTTCTTT.

The DNA of the CDR3 is TGTGCCAGCAGCTTATCAGTTATGGATGGGGAGGGGACCCAGTACTTC. The encoded protein is CASSLSVMDGEGTQYF. This chain joins TRBV7-2 and TRBJ2-5, with 7 bases that match TRBD2. In germline, CDR1 is SGHTA, CDR2 FQGNSA. The CDR3 length is 16 residues. V lost 2 bases to trimming and J lost 7 bases; unmatched junction nucleotides: 13.

This clonotype was detected only a few times. The genes are TRBV7-2 and TRBJ1-6; the D is unclear. The ends were cut back, 1 base at V and 4 bases at J, with 8 bases in the middle. The CDR3 totals 15 residues. Germline CDR1 SGHTA, CDR2 FQGNSA. This CDR3 reads CASSLDFTYNSPLHF. CDR3 nucleotide sequence: TGTGCCAGCAGCTTAGACTTCACGTATAATTCACCCCTCCACTTT. Drawing the rest from reference TRBV7-2 and TRBJ1-6, the complete variable domain is GAGVSQSPSNKVTEKGKDVELRCDPISGHTALYWYRQSLGQGLEFLIYFQGNSAPDKSGLPSDRFSAERTGGSVSTLTIQRTQQEDSAVYLCASSLDFTYNSPLHFGNGTRLTVT.

This clonotype was counted once. The CDR3 DNA is TGTGCCAGCACCCGAACGGGACTAGCGGGCAATGAGCAGTTCTTC. Its protein product is CASTRTGLAGNEQFF. V gene TRBV2 combines with J gene TRBJ2-1; 12 bases match TRBD2. Germline CDR1 reads SNHLY; CDR2 reads FYNNEI. The CDR3 is 15 residues long. The J segment lost 6 bases and the V segment lost 7 bases, leaving 7 bases of the junction unmatched.

This sequence joins TRBV20-1 and TRBJ2-1; D ambiguous. Germline CDR1 reads DFQATT; CDR2 reads SNEGSKA (reference sequence). With 0 bases removed from V and 5 bases from J, the gap between germline ends came to 8 bases. The CDR3 extends over 13 amino acids. The chain's CDR3 is CSARDYRHNEQFF. In DNA, the CDR3 is TGCAGTGCTAGAGACTACCGCCACAATGAGCAGTTCTTC.

V and J are TRBV15 and TRBJ2-7; weak D call: TRBD2 (6 bases). CDR3 size: 14 residues. The V gene lost 3 bases and the J gene lost 1 base, with 10 bases spanning the gap. Germline-derived CDR1 and CDR2 are LNHNV and YYDKDF (reference sequence). The CDR3 region is CATSSPAGSYEQYF. The CDR3 nucleotides read TGTGCCACCAGCAGTCCTGCGGGGTCCTACGAGCAGTACTTC.

The genes are TRBV20-1 and TRBJ2-5; 7 bases agree with TRBD2. From germline, CDR1 is DFQATT and CDR2 SNEGSKA (reference sequence). The V gene end was trimmed by 0 bases and the J gene end by 0 bases; junction bases not matched to a gene: 7. The CDR3 covers 16 residues. This CDR3 is CSARDLQRGDQETQYF. CDR3 coding DNA: TGCAGTGCTAGAGATCTCCAGCGGGGCGACCAAGAGACCCAGTACTTC.

This sequence joins TRBV25-1 and TRBJ2-2; the D is unclear. The CDR3 runs 15 residues. CDR1 is MGHDK and CDR2 is SYGVNS in the germline V gene. V shed 1 base and J shed 3 bases, with 9 bases lying between them. In nucleotides, the CDR3 is TGTGCCAGCAGTGAATTTGGCACCTACACCGGGGAGCTGTTTTTT. Residues: CASSEFGTYTGELFF.

This chain uses TRBV4-1 with TRBJ2-7; no definite D call. The CDR3 has 15 amino acids. The V gene's germline CDR1 is MGHRA and CDR2 YSYEKL. The V gene lost 4 bases and the J gene lost 2 bases, with 15 bases spanning the gap. CDR3 DNA: TGCGCCAGCAGCCTCAACAACCTTCGTACCTACGAGCAGTACTTC. Residues: CASSLNNLRTYEQYF.

CDR3 protein: CASSPVGVNTEAFF. CDR3 nucleotides: TGTGCCAGCAGCCCAGTGGGGGTGAACACTGAAGCTTTCTTT. The V gene is TRBV7-2, the J gene TRBJ1-1; tentative D call: TRBD1 (5 bases). This CDR3 is 14 amino acids long. Germline V gene lookup returns CDR1 SGHTA and CDR2 FQGNSA. With 5 bases removed from V and 0 bases from J, the gap between germline ends came to 10 bases.

This sequence joins TRBV7-2 and TRBJ1-2; D might be TRBD1 (6 bases). The V gene lost 5 bases and the J gene lost 4 bases, with 11 bases spanning the gap. CDR1 SGHTA and CDR2 FQGNSA come from the germline V gene. This CDR3 comprises 13 residues. CDR3 bases: TGTGCCAGCAGCGATACAGGGTTCTATGGCTACACCTTC. Its protein product is CASSDTGFYGYTF.

This clonotype turned up a few times. The chain employs TRBV12-3 or TRBV12-4 and TRBJ1-1; D remains unclear. This CDR3 comprises 12 residues. The V and J ends lost 3 bases and 4 bases respectively, with 6 bases between them. The CDR3 spells CASSFWATEAFF. The CDR3 nucleotides read TGTGCCAGCAGTTTCTGGGCCACTGAAGCTTTCTTT.

This chain links TRBV19 with TRBJ2-1; TRBD2 agrees at 9 bases. CDR1 is LNHDA and CDR2 is SQIVND in the germline V gene (reference sequence). The CDR3 length is 16 residues. Trimming at V came to 0 bases and at J to 6 bases, leaving 6 bases not matched to a gene. The CDR3 region has the DNA TGTGCCAGTAGTATAGATCGCGGGACTAGCCTCAATGAGCAGTTCTTC. This encodes CASSIDRGTSLNEQFF.

V usage is TRBV29-1 and J usage is TRBJ1-2, with D unclear. The germline V and J ends were trimmed by 7 bases and 4 bases, with 16 bases remaining between them. From germline, CDR1 is SQVTM and CDR2 ANQGSEA. The CDR3 length is 13 residues. CDR3 sequence reads: CSASQEVGYGYTF. Here the CDR3 DNA reads TGCAGCGCCAGCCAAGAGGTGGGCTATGGCTACACCTTC.

This clonotype was counted at least ten times. This chain links TRBV7-2 with TRBJ2-3; unclear D gene. The V gene's germline CDR1 is SGHTA and CDR2 FQGNSA. The CDR3 has 12 residues. Trimming took off 1 base at V and 7 bases at J, with 6 bases between the two ends. Here the CDR3 DNA reads TGTGCCAGCAGCTTAGATCTGTATACGCAGTATTTT. This gives the protein CASSLDLYTQYF.

The chain couples TRBV6-1 to TRBJ2-3; D assignment may be TRBD1 or TRBD2 (5 bases each). V lost 3 bases and J lost 6, with 10 bases in between. The CDR3 consists of 13 residues. The germline gives CDR1 MNHNS, CDR2 SASEGT. The CDR3 sequence is CASSEGVHDTQYF. CDR3 bases: TGTGCCAGCAGTGAGGGGGTTCATGATACGCAGTATTTT.

The chain is built from TRBV20-1 and TRBJ1-1; D is undetermined. Germline V gene sequence: CDR1 DFQATT, CDR2 SNEGSKA (reference sequence). The CDR3 runs to 14 residues. V was clipped by 0 bases and J by 1 base, with 9 bases between them. The DNA of the CDR3 is TGCAGTGCTAGAGATCGCACCCGGAACACTGAAGCTTTCTTT. It is translated as CSARDRTRNTEAFF.

This clonotype was observed a few times. V gene TRBV7-2 combines with J gene TRBJ2-2, with 7 bases matching TRBD2. The CDR3 has 16 residues. CDR1 and CDR2 from the germline V gene are SGHTA and FQGNSA. Trimming cost V 4 bases and J 2 bases; bases outside gene matches: 7. The CDR3 DNA reads as TGTGCCAGCAGCTGGTACCGGGACTACAACACCGGGGAGCTGTTTTTT. This gives the protein CASSWYRDYNTGELFF.

The chain recombines TRBV6-1 with TRBJ1-4; the match to TRBD1 covers 11 bases. CDR1 and CDR2 (germline): MNHNS, SASEGT. Trimming took 5 bases from V and 6 from J; bases not matched to a gene: 14. The CDR3 is made up of 18 amino acids. CDR3 protein: CASSHYPLPGQGDEKLFF. As DNA, the CDR3 is TGTGCCAGCAGTCACTATCCTCTACCGGGACAGGGGGATGAAAAACTGTTTTTT.

The chain carries TRBV20-1 and TRBJ2-7, with TRBD1 matching 10 bases. The CDR3 spans 13 residues. V lost 3 bases, J lost 12 bases, and 11 bases stayed unmatched. Germline CDR1 and CDR2: DFQATT and SNEGSKA (reference sequence). Here the CDR3 DNA reads TGCAGTGCTAGTGGGACAGGGGTCCTTCGTGGGTACTTC. Translated: CSASGTGVLRGYF.

In this sample, this clonotype turned up a few times. The rearrangement uses TRBV18 and TRBJ1-2; TRBD1 aligns across 9 bases. This CDR3 spans 14 amino acids. CDR1 and CDR2 (germline): KGHSH, LQKENI. The V segment lost 2 bases and the J segment 2 bases; nucleotides outside the gene matches: 0. The CDR3 spells CASSPTGGNYGYTF. The CDR3 coding sequence is TGTGCCAGCTCACCAACAGGGGGCAACTATGGCTACACCTTC.